One and the same sample provided the 30 T cell receptor beta chains below, sequenced in a study of beta chain features in type 1 diabetes. Expressed TCRB transcripts were sequenced, since all the RNA that had been isolated was reverse transcribed. Measured with immunoSEQ multiplex PCR; TCRdb has only the in-frame clones, and not every one. The sample records hundreds of thousands of clones, about 15% being singletons. Source material: naive CD4+ T cells from blood. Every receptor here comes from a man in his thirties or forties in good health.

V usage is TRBV30 and J usage is TRBJ2-1; 9 bases match TRBD2. Per the germline V gene, CDR1 is GTSNPN and CDR2 is SVGIG (reference sequence). V trimming: 5 bases; J trimming: 3 bases; junction bases outside the gene matches: 8. CDR3 length equals 15 residues. The CDR3: CAWGALAGIYNEQFF. The CDR3 DNA is TGTGCCTGGGGGGCGCTAGCGGGAATCTACAATGAGCAGTTCTTC.

This clone was observed a few times. The rearrangement joins TRBV27 to TRBJ1-6; 9 bases line up with TRBD1. The ends lost 6 bases at V and 8 bases at J; junction bases unmatched: 11. The CDR3 loop spans 16 amino acids. CDR1 and CDR2 (germline): MNHEY, SMNVEV (reference sequence). The CDR3 nucleotides read TGTGCCAGCAGGCGGGACAGGGCTATTTCCTATTCACCCCTCCACTTT. Amino acid sequence: CASRRDRAISYSPLHF.

This clone has a handful of counts. The junction shows a germline mismatch at one end, possibly a read error. The V and J genes are TRBV30 and TRBJ2-5, with unresolved D. Per germline, CDR1 GTSNPN and CDR2 SVGIG (reference sequence). The CDR3 runs 14 residues. In DNA, the CDR3 is TGTGCCTGGAGTGTTGGACGATCCCAAGACACCCAGTACTTC. Translation gives CAWSVGRSQDTQYF.

This chain links TRBV5-6 with TRBJ2-1; TRBD2 matches at 9 bases. With V trimmed by 3 bases and J by 0 bases, 7 bases remained unmatched. Germline CDR1 SGHDT, CDR2 YYEEEE. CDR3 length: 17 amino acids. The CDR3 region has the DNA TGTGCCAGCAGCTCAGGACTAGCGCGACTCTCCTACAATGAGCAGTTCTTC. Its protein is CASSSGLARLSYNEQFF.

V is TRBV6-5 and J is TRBJ2-7; D is possibly TRBD1 or TRBD2 (5 bases each). V was clipped by 6 bases and J by 5 bases, with 14 bases between them. This CDR3 region has 13 residues. The germline V gene has CDR1 MNHEY and CDR2 SVGAGI. The CDR3 bases are TGTGCCAGCAGCCGGGACCTTTCGGACGAGCAGTACTTC. Encoded protein: CASSRDLSDEQYF.

The chain links TRBV11-2 to TRBJ2-3, with 8 positions matching TRBD2. Losses at the gene ends were 4 bases for V and 3 bases for J; bases not matched to a gene: 3. The length of the CDR3 is 14 residues. The germline gives CDR1 SGHAT, CDR2 FQNNGV. The CDR3 nucleotides read TGTGCCAGCAGCTCGGGACTAGTTACAGATACGCAGTATTTT. This encodes CASSSGLVTDTQYF.

This chain links TRBV15 with TRBJ2-7; D is perhaps TRBD2 (5 bases). Germline loops: CDR1 LNHNV, CDR2 YYDKDF (reference sequence). Trimming shortened V by 4 bases and J by 3 bases, and 16 bases separated the two germline ends. This CDR3 is 15 amino acids long. CDR3 nucleotides: TGTGCCACCAGCACACCAGGAGTGGGAGTCTACGAGCAGTACTTC. Its protein product is CATSTPGVGVYEQYF.

Only a few counts were recorded for this clone. V is TRBV30 and J is TRBJ2-1; 9 positions match TRBD2. In germline, CDR1 is GTSNPN, CDR2 SVGIG (reference sequence). The CDR3 has 15 amino acids. The trim removed 3 bases at V and 3 bases at J, leaving 6 bases unmatched. In DNA form, the CDR3 reads TGTGCCTGGAGGTCGGCGGGAGGGAACTACAATGAGCAGTTCTTC. Amino acid sequence: CAWRSAGGNYNEQFF.

V usage is TRBV13 and J usage is TRBJ2-7; D may be TRBD2 (5 bases). The CDR3 runs 14 residues. With 6 bases removed from V and 2 bases from J, the gap between germline ends came to 14 bases. The V gene's germline CDR1 is PRHDT and CDR2 FYEKMQ (reference sequence). In DNA, the CDR3 is TGTGCCAGCAGGGCTAGTGGGAGAACCTACGAGCAGTACGTC. Amino acids: CASRASGRTYEQYV.

The chain combines TRBV15 with TRBJ1-1; 7 nucleotides match TRBD1. J gave up 0 bases and V 3 bases, and 7 bases lay outside the gene matches. The CDR3 has 16 amino acids. CDR1 and CDR2 from the germline V gene are LNHNV and YYDKDF (reference sequence). CDR3: CATSSLQGLMNTEAFF. The CDR3 DNA follows: TGTGCCACCAGCAGCCTACAGGGGTTGATGAACACTGAAGCTTTCTTT.

The table lists this clone with a few counts. Other DNA sequences within the sample encode an identical CDR3. J is TRBJ2-5 and V is TRBV5-1; D is unclear. Per germline, CDR1 SGHRS and CDR2 YFSETQ. Trimming removed 4 bases from V and 1 base from J, with 2 bases in between. The CDR3 spans 11 residues. CDR3 loop: CASSAQETQYF. The DNA for the CDR3 is TGCGCCAGCAGCGCCCAAGAGACCCAGTACTTC.

This clone showed up just a few times. This chain uses TRBV30 with TRBJ1-2; 8 bases are a match to TRBD1. The ends lost 3 bases at V and 5 bases at J; junction bases unmatched: 2. Germline loops: CDR1 GTSNPN, CDR2 SVGIG (reference sequence). The CDR3 is made up of 12 amino acids. The CDR3 is CAWRTGGYGYTF. CDR3 in DNA: TGTGCCTGGAGAACAGGGGGTTATGGCTACACCTTC.

This clone appeared a few times. V and J are TRBV4-3 and TRBJ2-3, with a tentative D call TRBD1 (6 bases). V gave up 4 bases and J gave up 5 bases, with 19 bases separating them. CDR1 and CDR2 (germline): LGHNA, YSLEER. The CDR3 has 16 amino acids. The CDR3 is CASSRIGQGQKDTQYF. CDR3 nucleotide sequence: TGCGCCAGCAGCCGAATTGGGCAGGGGCAGAAAGATACGCAGTATTTT.

The chain recombines TRBV12-5 with TRBJ1-2; 7 bases fit TRBD1. The CDR3 runs 13 residues. J was trimmed by 4 bases and V by 5 bases; bases with no gene match: 4. Per germline, CDR1 LGHNT and CDR2 FRNRAP. Here the CDR3 DNA reads TGTGCTAGTGGTACCGGGACAGTCTATGGCTACACCTTC. It encodes CASGTGTVYGYTF. Full variable domain (outside the CDR3, taken from reference TRBV12-5 and TRBJ1-2): DARVTQTPRHKVTEMGQEVTMRCQPILGHNTVFWYRQTMMQGLELLAYFRNRAPLDDSGMPKDRFSAEMPDATLATLKIQPSEPRDSAVYFCASGTGTVYGYTFGSGTRLTVV.

The chain has TRBV14 and TRBJ1-3; TRBD1 is a possible D gene (5 bases). CDR1 is SGHDN and CDR2 is FVKESK in the germline V gene. Trimming took 1 base from V and 4 from J, leaving 11 bases between them. The CDR3 consists of 15 residues. The CDR3 nucleotides read TGTGCCAGCAGCCAAGGGGGCACAGTCGGAAACACCATATATTTT. As protein: CASSQGGTVGNTIYF.

This chain connects TRBV6-5 to TRBJ1-5; maybe TRBD1 (6 bases). V gave up 5 bases and J gave up 6 bases, with 14 bases separating them. The CDR3 loop spans 14 amino acids. Germline lookup yields CDR1 MNHEY and CDR2 SVGAGI. CDR3 in amino acids: CASSPDRQIQPQHF. For the CDR3, the DNA is TGTGCCAGCAGTCCCGACAGGCAGATTCAGCCCCAGCATTTT.

This rearrangement joins TRBV14 to TRBJ2-1; D call uncertain. Germline CDR1 reads SGHDN; CDR2 reads FVKESK. CDR3 length equals 15 residues. V gave up 2 bases and J gave up 10 bases, with 18 bases separating them. As DNA, the CDR3 is TGTGCCAGCAGCCAATCTCCTTTGTTGACGGGCGAGCAGTTCTTC. Amino acid sequence: CASSQSPLLTGEQFF.

J is TRBJ2-1 and V is TRBV4-3; D is unresolved. V was pared by 0 bases and J by 1 base, with 7 bases between. The CDR3 is 15 amino acids. Per the germline V gene, CDR1 is LGHNA and CDR2 is YSLEER. The CDR3 is CASSQDYTSYNEQFF. CDR3 nucleotide sequence: TGCGCCAGCAGCCAAGATTATACGTCCTACAATGAGCAGTTCTTC.

This clone showed up many times. This chain links TRBV29-1 with TRBJ2-1; 10 bases are shared with TRBD2. The CDR3 is 16 residues long. V shed 4 bases and J 0 bases; nucleotides not matched to a gene: 6. Per germline, CDR1 SQVTM and CDR2 ANQGSEA. Here the CDR3 reads CSVVPAGGSSYNEQFF. CDR3 in DNA: TGCAGCGTTGTCCCAGCGGGGGGGAGCTCCTACAATGAGCAGTTCTTC.

V and J are TRBV30 and TRBJ1-5; tentatively, D is TRBD1 (5 bases). Germline V gene sequence: CDR1 GTSNPN, CDR2 SVGIG (reference sequence). Trimming shortened V by 2 bases and J by 7 bases, and 12 bases separated the two germline ends. CDR3 length equals 13 residues. In DNA form, the CDR3 reads TGTGCCTGGAGTCTAGGGGACCGGCAGCCCCAGCATTTT. Translating gives CAWSLGDRQPQHF.

This clone was counted a few times. The rearrangement joins TRBV9 to TRBJ2-1; D is unclear. This CDR3 spans 15 amino acids. Trimming pared 0 bases from V and 2 bases from J, leaving 9 bases between. Looked up from germline, CDR1 is SGDLS and CDR2 is YYNGEE. The CDR3 sequence is CASSVAVKPYNEQFF. The CDR3, as DNA: TGTGCCAGCAGCGTAGCCGTAAAACCCTACAATGAGCAGTTCTTC.

A few counts support this clone. V usage is TRBV25-1 and J usage is TRBJ2-3; D ambiguous. Germline V gene sequence: CDR1 MGHDK, CDR2 SYGVNS. CDR3 length equals 13 residues. Between the trimmed V and J ends, which lost 3 bases and 6 bases, there was a span of 10 bases. CDR3 in amino acids: CASSEANPDTQYF. Here the CDR3 DNA reads TGTGCCAGCAGTGAGGCCAACCCCGATACGCAGTATTTT.

This clone showed up just a few times. The chain employs TRBV11-2 and TRBJ2-1; 7 positions match TRBD2. Germline CDR1 and CDR2: SGHAT and FQNNGV. The CDR3 has 14 residues. V shed 5 bases, J shed 9 bases, and the junction held 10 bases outside the gene matches. CDR3 region: CASSPKQLAFEQFF. DNA of the CDR3: TGTGCCAGCAGCCCGAAGCAACTAGCGTTTGAGCAGTTCTTC.

This clone has more than one count but fewer than ten. This rearrangement joins TRBV6-4 to TRBJ2-1, with D unclear. V lost 2 bases to trimming and J lost 4 bases, with 6 bases between them. Per germline, CDR1 MRHNA and CDR2 SNTAGT. The CDR3 totals 13 residues. CDR3 region: CASSDPPYNEQFF. The CDR3 region has the DNA TGTGCCAGCAGTGACCCCCCATACAATGAGCAGTTCTTC.

This clone came up a few times. The chain has TRBV7-9 and TRBJ2-5; 11 nucleotides agree with TRBD1. The CDR3 extends over 15 amino acids. The J segment lost 5 bases and the V segment lost 5 bases, leaving 7 bases of the junction unmatched. Germline V gene lookup returns CDR1 SEHNR and CDR2 FQNEAQ (reference sequence). The CDR3 region has the DNA TGTGCCAGCAGCGACAGGACAGGGGGCGCCGAGACCCAGTACTTC. Translated, it gives CASSDRTGGAETQYF.

The rearrangement joins TRBV2 to TRBJ2-2; D call uncertain. Germline-derived CDR1 and CDR2 are SNHLY and FYNNEI. Trimming took off 4 bases at V and 1 base at J, with 7 bases between the two ends. The CDR3 totals 14 residues. CDR3 bases: TGTGCCAGCAGTGTCACCCAGAACACCGGGGAGCTGTTTTTT. It encodes CASSVTQNTGELFF.

The rearrangement links TRBV11-2 to TRBJ1-4; D gene ambiguous. CDR1 is SGHAT, CDR2 FQNNGV, per germline. The CDR3 is 15 amino acids. The germline V and J ends were trimmed by 6 bases and 0 bases, with 11 bases remaining between them. The CDR3 spells CASRQYSSTNEKLFF. The CDR3 DNA sequence: TGTGCCAGCAGGCAGTACAGTTCAACTAATGAAAAACTGTTTTTT.

This clone was picked up a small number of times. The rearrangement uses TRBV5-4 and TRBJ2-1; 11 nucleotides align to TRBD2. With V trimmed by 6 bases and J by 7 bases, 12 bases remained unmatched. There are 16 residues in the CDR3. Germline V gene data show CDR1 as SGHNT and CDR2 as YYREEE (reference sequence). In DNA form, the CDR3 reads TGTGCCAGCACCCGCGAGGGTCCTAGCGGGAGGAATGAGCAGTTCTTC. It codes for CASTREGPSGRNEQFF.

This clone was counted only a few times. The chain employs TRBV18 and TRBJ1-5; tentative D call: TRBD1 (6 bases). CDR1 and CDR2 (germline): KGHSH, LQKENI. CDR3 size: 15 residues. Trimming removed 3 bases from V and 3 bases from J, with 12 bases in between. The CDR3 DNA sequence: TGTGCCAGCTCACCGGGGCAGGGGTACAATCAGCCCCAGCATTTT. Translating it yields CASSPGQGYNQPQHF.

The chain links TRBV7-2 to TRBJ1-3; 8 bases align to TRBD1. Germline CDR1 is SGHTA and CDR2 is FQGNSA. V shed 4 bases, J shed 2 bases, and the junction held 4 bases outside the gene matches. The CDR3 consists of 15 residues. The CDR3: CASSYRTGPGNTIYF. The CDR3 nucleotides are TGTGCCAGCAGCTACAGGACAGGGCCTGGAAACACCATATATTTT. Looking up the rest from reference TRBV7-2 and TRBJ1-3 gives the full variable domain: GAGVSQSPSNKVTEKGKDVELRCDPISGHTALYWYRQSLGQGLEFLIYFQGNSAPDKSGLPSDRFSAERTGGSVSTLTIQRTQQEDSAVYLCASSYRTGPGNTIYFGEGSWLTVV.